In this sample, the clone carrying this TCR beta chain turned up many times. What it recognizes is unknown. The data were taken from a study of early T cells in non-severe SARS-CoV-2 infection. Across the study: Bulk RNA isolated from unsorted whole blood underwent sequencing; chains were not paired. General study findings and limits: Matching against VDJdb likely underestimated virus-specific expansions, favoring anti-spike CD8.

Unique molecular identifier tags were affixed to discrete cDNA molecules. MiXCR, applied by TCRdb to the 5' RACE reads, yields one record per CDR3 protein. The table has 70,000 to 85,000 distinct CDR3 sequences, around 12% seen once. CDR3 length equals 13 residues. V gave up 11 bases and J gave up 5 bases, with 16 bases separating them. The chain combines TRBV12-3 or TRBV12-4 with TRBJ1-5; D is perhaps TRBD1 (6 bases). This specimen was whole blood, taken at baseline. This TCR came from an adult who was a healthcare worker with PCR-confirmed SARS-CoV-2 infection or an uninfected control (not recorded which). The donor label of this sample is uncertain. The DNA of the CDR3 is TGTGCCGGGGCCCCAGGGGAGGATCAGCCCCAGCATTTT. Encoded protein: CAGAPGEDQPQHF.